What follows are 5 T cell receptor beta chains derived from one specimen sequenced in a study of regulatory T cells in long-lasting Graves disease. The time point denotes: newly diagnosed GD, antithyroid drugs for less than 3 months. The TCR library used RNA extracted from PBMCs. To make TCR beta libraries, researchers used iRepertoire HTBI primers and Arm-PCR of CDR3 regions. TCRdb reanalysed the multiplex PCR reads using MiXCR and keeps one entry per CDR3 protein. The table has 200,000 to 250,000 distinct CDR3 sequences, roughly 18% seen once. This sample was shared with a second study, whose subject was T cells in Graves' hyperthyroidism and ophthalmopathy.

Specimen: peripheral blood mononuclear cells (PBMCs), collected at new diagnosis, from a patient treated with antithyroid drugs. The receptors originated from a woman in her twenties or thirties with Graves disease.

This clonotype has ten or more counts. The rearrangement uses TRBV2 and TRBJ2-7, with 11 bases that match TRBD2. With V trimmed by 6 bases and J by 2 bases, 6 bases remained unmatched. CDR1 and CDR2 (germline): SNHLY, FYNNEI. The CDR3 spans 15 residues. The CDR3, as DNA: TGTGCCAGCAGGGGGCAGGGACTAGCGGCCTACGAGCAGTACTTC. It specifies CASRGQGLAAYEQYF.

At least ten counts were recorded for this clonotype. This rearrangement joins TRBV19 to TRBJ1-1, with 7 bases lining up with TRBD1. The germline V gene has CDR1 LNHDA and CDR2 SQIVND (reference sequence). CDR3 size: 18 residues. V lost 3 bases, J lost 0 bases, and 13 bases stayed unmatched. The DNA of the CDR3 is TGTGCCAGTAGTATCGCGGGTGGACAGGTCGACATGAACACTGAAGCTTTCTTT. The encoded protein is CASSIAGGQVDMNTEAFF.

In its sample, this clonotype was seen many times. The gene calls are TRBV7-9 and TRBJ2-5, with D possibly being TRBD2 (5 bases). The CDR3 spans 14 residues. V shed 1 base and J shed 5 bases, with 11 bases lying between them. The V gene's germline CDR1 is SEHNR and CDR2 FQNEAQ (reference sequence). The CDR3 sequence: CASSLGSPGETQYF. The DNA for the CDR3 is TGTGCCAGCAGCTTAGGTAGTCCGGGGGAGACCCAGTACTTC.

This clonotype was detected many times. This chain connects TRBV12-3 or TRBV12-4 to TRBJ1-3; 7 nucleotides align to TRBD1. Trimming at V came to 7 bases and at J to 0 bases, leaving 6 bases not matched to a gene. The CDR3 is 15 amino acids. In DNA, the CDR3 is TGTGCCAGCACCCCAGGGGGTCCCTCTGGAAACACCATATATTTT. This sequence encodes CASTPGGPSGNTIYF.

This clonotype was observed many times. This chain uses TRBV24-1 with TRBJ2-7; 9 bases fit TRBD1. After removal of 3 bases from V and 2 bases from J, the junction contained 4 bases not matched to a gene. This CDR3 comprises 15 residues. Germline values: CDR1 KGHDR, CDR2 SFDVKD. CDR3 coding DNA: TGTGCCACCAGTGATCCGGGACAGGGAACCTACGAGCAGTACTTC. This gives the protein CATSDPGQGTYEQYF.